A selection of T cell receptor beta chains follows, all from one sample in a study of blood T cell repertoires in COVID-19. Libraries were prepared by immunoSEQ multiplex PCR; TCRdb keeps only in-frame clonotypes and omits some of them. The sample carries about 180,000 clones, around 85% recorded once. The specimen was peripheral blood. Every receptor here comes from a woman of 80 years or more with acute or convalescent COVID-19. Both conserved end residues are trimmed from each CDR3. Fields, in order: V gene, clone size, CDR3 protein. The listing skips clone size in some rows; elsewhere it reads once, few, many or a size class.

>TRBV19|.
ASSGWDRDSPLH
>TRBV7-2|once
ASSLAVGRSTEAF
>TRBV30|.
AWSAVGQGEDTIY
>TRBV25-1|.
ASSEGGSGANVLT
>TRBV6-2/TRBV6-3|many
ASSYSKSSRRWDYGYT
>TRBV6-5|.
ASRKDNSDHEQY
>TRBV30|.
AWDRSGGANVLT
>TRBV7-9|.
ASSLGTFSYEQY
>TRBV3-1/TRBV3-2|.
ASSHWDYHSTDTQY
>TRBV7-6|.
ASSPAPGAVSPLH
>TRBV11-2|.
ASSSLGQGYEQY
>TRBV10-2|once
ASSEQGGSGNTIY
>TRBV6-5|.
ASRASVETQY
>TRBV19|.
ASSIVDSYSNIQY
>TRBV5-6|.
ASSNGGTGGHQPQH
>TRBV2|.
ASSDGQGGGYT
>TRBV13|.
ASSLGLGVREQY